The 18 T cell receptor beta chains given below trace back to one sample, sequenced in a study of T cell responses to AZD1222 COVID-19 vaccine. Data came from immunoSEQ multiplex PCR; TCRdb stores just in-frame clones and leaves some out. The data hold approximately 150,000 clones, with roughly 87% observed a single time. Source: peripheral blood, taken 28 days after the second AZD1222 dose. The receptors originated from an adult who received the AZD1222 COVID-19 vaccine.

The chain couples TRBV20-1 to TRBJ2-7; 12 nucleotides align to TRBD1. V gave up 3 bases and J gave up 7 bases; unmatched junction bases: 10. From germline, CDR1 is DFQATT and CDR2 SNEGSKA (reference sequence). The CDR3 consists of 15 residues. The CDR3 loop is CSASWSGQGAGEQYF. CDR3 bases: TGCAGTGCTAGTTGGTCGGGACAGGGGGCAGGGGAGCAGTACTTC.

This clone is medium-sized in the sample. The rearrangement uses TRBV11-3 and TRBJ2-1, with 8 nucleotides matching TRBD1. Germline V gives CDR1 SGHNT, CDR2 YENEEA. This CDR3 is built from 16 residues. The trim removed 5 bases at V and 6 bases at J, leaving 12 bases unmatched. CDR3 nucleotide sequence: TGTGCCAGCAGCCCTCAGGGGGCCCGTATGTTCAATGAGCAGTTCTTC. It yields the protein CASSPQGARMFNEQFF. The full variable domain, with the rest looked up from reference TRBV11-3 and TRBJ2-1, is EAGVVQSPRYKIIEKKQPVAFWCNPISGHNTLYWYLQNLGQGPELLIRYENEEAVDDSQLPKDRFSAERLKGVDSTLKIQPAELGDSAVYLCASSPQGARMFNEQFFGPGTRLTVL.

The gene calls are TRBV6-2 or TRBV6-3 and TRBJ1-3, with 8 bases matching TRBD1. V lost 6 bases and J lost 1; bases outside the gene matches: 5. The CDR3 is 15 amino acids. From germline, CDR1 is MNHEY and CDR2 SVGEGT. The CDR3 DNA sequence: TGTGCCAGCAGCTCAGGGGGCGCTTCTGGAAACACCATATATTTT. Its protein is CASSSGGASGNTIYF.

The chain links TRBV7-2 to TRBJ2-1, with 7 bases fitting TRBD2. The trim removed 5 bases at V and 5 bases at J, leaving 6 bases unmatched. There are 14 residues in the CDR3. CDR1 and CDR2 (germline): SGHTA, FQGNSA. The CDR3 loop is CASSPSAGDNEQFF. CDR3 coding DNA: TGTGCCAGCAGCCCCTCTGCGGGGGACAATGAGCAGTTCTTC. The full variable domain, its missing parts supplied by reference TRBV7-2 and TRBJ2-1, is GAGVSQSPSNKVTEKGKDVELRCDPISGHTALYWYRQSLGQGLEFLIYFQGNSAPDKSGLPSDRFSAERTGGSVSTLTIQRTQQEDSAVYLCASSPSAGDNEQFFGPGTRLTVL.

The CDR3 spells CASSLGSSGTGRQYF. CDR3 nucleotides: TGTGCCAGCAGCCTGGGGTCTAGCGGGACCGGAAGGCAGTACTTC. V and J are TRBV3-1 (or the pseudogene TRBV3-2) and TRBJ2-7, with 9 bases lining up with TRBD2. Germline lookup yields CDR1 LGHDT and CDR2 YNNKEL (reference sequence). The CDR3 contains 15 residues. With 4 bases clipped from V and 9 bases from J, the junction kept 13 bases outside the gene matches.

This rearrangement joins TRBV7-2 to TRBJ2-3; maybe TRBD2 (5 bases). The V end was cut by 1 base, the J end by 2 bases, with 16 bases between. The CDR3 extends over 17 amino acids. CDR1 is SGHTA and CDR2 is FQGNSA in the germline V gene. CDR3 amino acids: CASSLDRGRIATDTQYF. CDR3 nucleotides: TGTGCCAGCAGCTTAGACCGAGGGAGAATCGCCACAGATACGCAGTATTTT.

The V gene is TRBV9, the J gene TRBJ1-3; no clear D. The germline V gene encodes CDR1 SGDLS and CDR2 YYNGEE. Trimming left V 0 bases short and J 6 bases short, with 19 bases between. The CDR3 has 17 residues. CDR3 nucleotides: TGTGCCAGCAGCGTAGTCAAGGCCTTGAAGGTCCTAAACACCATATATTTT. This gives the protein CASSVVKALKVLNTIYF.

V gene TRBV9 combines with J gene TRBJ2-3; TRBD2 is a possible D gene (6 bases). CDR1 is SGDLS, CDR2 YYNGEE, per germline. V dropped 4 bases and J dropped 4 bases, with 16 bases sitting between them. The CDR3 extends over 15 amino acids. The chain's CDR3 is CASSPGTVTPDTQYF. In DNA form, the CDR3 reads TGTGCCAGCAGCCCCGGGACTGTTACCCCAGATACGCAGTATTTT.

V and J are TRBV30 and TRBJ1-5; D is undetermined. Germline V gene lookup returns CDR1 GTSNPN and CDR2 SVGIG (reference sequence). The CDR3 contains 14 residues. V shed 1 base and J shed 5 bases, with 12 bases lying between them. CDR3 residues: CAWSETLPHQPQHF. CDR3 nucleotides: TGTGCCTGGAGTGAGACCTTACCCCATCAGCCCCAGCATTTT.

The CDR3 reads CASSNTGLAFPETQYF. The CDR3, as DNA: TGTGCCAGCTCAAACACGGGACTAGCATTCCCGGAGACCCAGTACTTC. This sequence joins TRBV18 and TRBJ2-5; the match to TRBD2 covers 9 bases. The CDR3 is 16 residues long. Germline CDR1 and CDR2: KGHSH and LQKENI. With V trimmed by 5 bases and J by 5 bases, 12 bases remained unmatched.

This rearrangement joins TRBV9 to TRBJ1-3; D unclear. The germline V and J ends were trimmed by 0 bases and 0 bases, with 7 bases remaining between them. Per germline, CDR1 SGDLS and CDR2 YYNGEE. The CDR3 has 15 residues. The CDR3 bases are TGTGCCAGCAGCGTAGACGGTGGCTCTGGAAACACCATATATTTT. It encodes CASSVDGGSGNTIYF. Full variable domain (outside the CDR3, taken from reference TRBV9 and TRBJ1-3): DSGVTQTPKHLITATGQRVTLRCSPRSGDLSVYWYQQSLDQGLQFLIQYYNGEERAKGNILERFSAQQFPDLHSELNLSSLELGDSALYFCASSVDGGSGNTIYFGEGSWLTVV.

The chain combines TRBV2 with TRBJ1-2, with no clear D. Per germline, CDR1 SNHLY and CDR2 FYNNEI. There are 14 residues in the CDR3. The germline V and J ends were trimmed by 6 bases and 1 base, with 12 bases remaining between them. The CDR3 loop is CASSPREGNYGYTF. In DNA, the CDR3 is TGTGCCAGCAGCCCCCGGGAGGGTAACTATGGCTACACCTTC.

This chain links TRBV4-1 with TRBJ1-2; 9 nucleotides match TRBD1. Germline V gene data show CDR1 as MGHRA and CDR2 as YSYEKL. The V gene end was trimmed by 1 base and the J gene end by 2 bases; junction bases not matched to a gene: 5. CDR3 length: 16 residues. This CDR3 reads CASSQVTGGRNYGYTF. The CDR3 nucleotides read TGCGCCAGCAGCCAAGTCACAGGGGGCCGAAACTATGGCTACACCTTC.

This clone occurred once. This chain links TRBV6-2 or TRBV6-3 with TRBJ2-3, with D possibly matching TRBD2 (6 bases). The CDR3 runs to 16 residues. Germline values: CDR1 MNHEY, CDR2 SVGEGT. V lost 6 bases to trimming and J lost 0 bases, with 16 bases between them. The CDR3, as DNA: TGTGCCAGCAGCCCAGGACTGGGGGGTAGCACAGATACGCAGTATTTT. This translates into CASSPGLGGSTDTQYF.

The rearrangement links TRBV12-5 to TRBJ2-3; TRBD2 is a possible D gene (6 bases). The CDR3 consists of 12 residues. From germline, CDR1 is LGHNT and CDR2 FRNRAP. The ends were cut back, 7 bases at V and 6 bases at J, with 11 bases in the middle. The DNA of the CDR3 is TGTGCTAGTGCGGGGGAATGGGATACGCAGTATTTT. Protein: CASAGEWDTQYF.

The chain carries TRBV25-1 and TRBJ1-4; D is perhaps TRBD1 (6 bases). V lost 6 bases, J lost 3 bases, and 8 bases lay in between. Per germline, CDR1 MGHDK and CDR2 SYGVNS. The CDR3 loop spans 13 amino acids. The CDR3 region has the DNA TGTGCCAGCAGACAGGGACCTAATGAAAAACTGTTTTTT. Amino acids: CASRQGPNEKLFF.

This chain uses TRBV19 with TRBJ1-5; D not resolved. Trimming took off 5 bases at V and 7 bases at J, with 12 bases between the two ends. Germline lookup yields CDR1 LNHDA and CDR2 SQIVND (reference sequence). The CDR3 consists of 13 residues. CDR3 in DNA: TGTGCCAGTAGTGTGACCAAAAGGCAGCCCCAGCATTTT. It codes for CASSVTKRQPQHF.

V and J are TRBV7-2 and TRBJ2-1, with 11 bases fitting TRBD1. V lost 4 bases and J lost 4; bases outside the gene matches: 12. The V gene's germline CDR1 is SGHTA and CDR2 FQGNSA. The CDR3 loop spans 18 amino acids. The CDR3 DNA reads as TGTGCCAGCAGCTCGTACCGGGACAGGGGGTGGATTTACAATGAGCAGTTCTTC. Amino acids: CASSSYRDRGWIYNEQFF. Looking up the rest from reference TRBV7-2 and TRBJ2-1 gives the full variable domain: GAGVSQSPSNKVTEKGKDVELRCDPISGHTALYWYRQSLGQGLEFLIYFQGNSAPDKSGLPSDRFSAERTGGSVSTLTIQRTQQEDSAVYLCASSSYRDRGWIYNEQFFGPGTRLTVL.